This T cell receptor (beta chain) derives from a study of T cell responses to AZD1222 COVID-19 vaccine. Assay: immunoSEQ multiplex PCR; the TCRdb copy retains only in-frame clones and omits some. The sample carries 25,000 to 30,000 clones, around 80% recorded once. The study, taken as a whole, reports: Females made up more of the donors, who were largely white British, and clonal diversity may have come out too low. The study reported that nearly half of spike-specific TCRs target unmutated variant regions.

To note about this clone: What it binds is not known.

This material consisted of peripheral blood, taken on day 0 of AZD1222 vaccination. This receptor was taken from an adult in good health.

This CDR3 is CASSMIAGNYGYTF. The CDR3 DNA is TGTGCCAGTAGTATGATTGCAGGGAACTATGGCTACACCTTC. The chain employs TRBV19 and TRBJ1-2; TRBD1 is a possible D gene (5 bases). Germline V CDR1 and CDR2: LNHDA, SQIVND (reference sequence). Trimming took 3 bases from V and 2 from J, leaving 10 bases between them. The CDR3 has 14 amino acids.